This TCR beta chain was identified in a study of shared clonotypes between healthy human individuals. Study at large: Aged 18 to 49, the donors were two women and three men.

As to this clone: The antigen is unknown.

The table came from immunoSEQ multiplex PCR; TCRdb's copy has only in-frame clones and leaves some out. The sample includes a few hundred thousand clones, 60% to 70% of them seen just once. General study findings and limits: Clonotype sharing across a few donors was observed for around 4.5% of naive CD4 clonotypes.

What was sequenced was memory CD4+ T cells sorted from blood. Specified subset: CD45RA-negative fraction. This clonotype originated in a man younger than 45 in good health.

The CDR3 sequence: CASSDAWGGETGELFF. The CDR3 DNA follows: TGTGCCAGCAGCGATGCTTGGGGGGGAGAGACCGGGGAGCTGTTTTTT. V is TRBV9 and J is TRBJ2-2; 7 positions agree with TRBD2. In germline, CDR1 is SGDLS, CDR2 YYNGEE. This CDR3 is built from 16 residues. V lost 3 bases and J lost 5; bases outside the gene matches: 10.